Shown below are 10 T cell receptor beta chains from a single sample sequenced in a study of T cell responses to AZD1222 COVID-19 vaccine. This table comes from immunoSEQ multiplex PCR, and its TCRdb copy is limited to in-frame clones, with some not included. The sample holds roughly 120,000 clones, approximately 89% seen once. The sequenced sample was peripheral blood, obtained on day 0 of AZD1222 vaccination. These receptors were collected from an adult in good health.

The chain employs TRBV18 and TRBJ1-1; no clear D gene. From germline, CDR1 is KGHSH and CDR2 LQKENI. The CDR3 extends over 14 amino acids. V was cut by 0 bases and J by 4 bases, with 9 bases left in between. DNA of the CDR3: TGTGCCAGCTCACCACCCGGGTCGCGCACTGAAGCTTTCTTT. Translated: CASSPPGSRTEAFF.

This clone was seen once. The chain carries TRBV19 and TRBJ2-2; D may be TRBD1 (6 bases). The V and J ends lost 4 bases and 4 bases respectively, with 10 bases between them. CDR3 length: 14 amino acids. Germline V CDR1 and CDR2: LNHDA, SQIVND (reference sequence). Written as DNA, the CDR3 is TGTGCCAGTAGTAAACAGGGTGCCACCGGGGAGCTGTTTTTT. It is translated as CASSKQGATGELFF.

The chain is built from TRBV10-2 and TRBJ1-6; D not resolved. Trimming pared 2 bases from V and 10 bases from J, leaving 6 bases between. This CDR3 has 12 amino acids. The V gene's germline CDR1 is WSHSY and CDR2 SAAADI. In nucleotides, the CDR3 is TGCGCCAGCAGTGAGGATGGCTCACCCCTCCACTTT. This translates into CASSEDGSPLHF.

This clone was counted once. This chain uses TRBV3-1 (or the pseudogene TRBV3-2) with TRBJ1-3; no firm D call. CDR1 is LGHDT, CDR2 YNNKEL, per germline (reference sequence). The CDR3 runs to 16 residues. V lost 3 bases and J lost 3, with 15 bases in between. The CDR3 protein is CASSQVPGGSGNTIYF. In DNA, the CDR3 is TGTGCCAGCAGCCAGGTCCCCGGAGGAAGTGGAAACACCATATATTTT.

This clone was counted only a few times. Other DNA sequences in the same sample also yield this CDR3. The gene calls are TRBV10-1 and TRBJ1-1; D remains unclear. V was cut by 4 bases and J by 0 bases, with 3 bases left in between. The CDR3 consists of 12 residues. Per germline, CDR1 WNHNN and CDR2 SYGVQD (reference sequence). The CDR3 loop is CASSGLNTEAFF. CDR3 coding DNA: TGCGCCAGCAGTGGGTTGAACACTGAAGCTTTCTTT.

CDR3 nucleotide sequence: TGTGCCAGCAGCGCACACCAGGGGGGCACAGATACGCAGTATTTT. Translated, it gives CASSAHQGGTDTQYF. The chain combines TRBV11-3 with TRBJ2-3, with 7 bases matching TRBD1. The CDR3 length is 15 residues. J lost 1 base, V lost 5 bases, and 6 bases had no gene match. Germline V gives CDR1 SGHNT, CDR2 YENEEA.

This clone was observed once. This rearrangement joins TRBV7-9 to TRBJ2-7; tentative D call: TRBD1 (6 bases). CDR3 size: 13 residues. V shed 9 bases and J shed 2 bases, with 14 bases lying between them. CDR1 is SEHNR and CDR2 is FQNEAQ in the germline V gene (reference sequence). The CDR3 bases are TGTGCCAGTCGGGTGGGGGCGACCTACGAGCAGTACTTC. Encoded protein: CASRVGATYEQYF.

The chain has TRBV5-4 and TRBJ2-5; D remains ambiguous. Trimming shortened V by 2 bases and J by 5 bases, and 13 bases separated the two germline ends. Per the germline V gene, CDR1 is SGHNT and CDR2 is YYREEE (reference sequence). The CDR3 has 14 amino acids. DNA of the CDR3: TGTGCCAGCAGCTTTGGGGTAAAAAAGGAGACCCAGTACTTC. It yields the protein CASSFGVKKETQYF.

V usage is TRBV6-5 and J usage is TRBJ2-7; 10 bases map to TRBD1. V lost 2 bases, J lost 4 bases, and 2 bases stayed unmatched. This CDR3 spans 14 amino acids. CDR1 and CDR2 from the germline V gene are MNHEY and SVGAGI. This CDR3 reads CASSYRDRGYEQYF. Written as DNA, the CDR3 is TGTGCCAGCAGTTACAGGGACAGGGGATACGAGCAGTACTTC.

This clone was picked up one time. The rearrangement links TRBV4-3 to TRBJ1-6; 9 nucleotides agree with TRBD1. J gave up 6 bases and V 3 bases, and 6 bases lay outside the gene matches. Germline V gene sequence: CDR1 LGHNA, CDR2 YSLEER. The CDR3 length is 16 residues. This chain's CDR3 is CASSQGTGSSNSPLHF. CDR3 in DNA: TGCGCCAGCAGCCAGGGGACAGGGTCGAGTAATTCACCCCTCCACTTT.